The source of this T cell receptor (beta chain) is a study of Graves' ophthalmopathy and Graves' hyperthyroidism. Study background: Stable hyperthyroidism was defined by absence of ophthalmopathy within 18 months of follow-up. Points from the study as a whole: Cross-validated, the 13-signature model showed 87.88%/81.08% sensitivity/specificity, and 80%/75% in the test set.

Pregnancy or lactation, uncontrolled infections and other autoimmune diseases were grounds for excluding patients. This clonotype was detected only once. Its specificity is not known. Scientists amplified the TCR beta CDR3 regions from RNA transcripts. HTBI primers served in a first-round RT-PCR, which a second-round multiplex PCR followed. From the multiplex PCR reads, TCRdb called clonotypes with MiXCR, one entry per CDR3 protein. The sample contains over a million distinct CDR3 sequences, 36% of which appear only once. The clonotype originates from an adult man with Graves' hyperthyroidism. The sequenced sample was peripheral blood or thyroid tissue (not recorded which).

The CDR3 DNA sequence: TGTGCCACCAGTGACACCGGGACTGAGCTGTTTTTT. Its protein product is CATSDTGTELFF. This sequence joins TRBV24-1 and TRBJ2-2, with a possible D match to TRBD2 (6 bases). CDR1 and CDR2 from the germline V gene are KGHDR and SFDVKD. V gave up 4 bases and J gave up 11 bases, with 10 bases separating them. The CDR3 runs 12 residues.